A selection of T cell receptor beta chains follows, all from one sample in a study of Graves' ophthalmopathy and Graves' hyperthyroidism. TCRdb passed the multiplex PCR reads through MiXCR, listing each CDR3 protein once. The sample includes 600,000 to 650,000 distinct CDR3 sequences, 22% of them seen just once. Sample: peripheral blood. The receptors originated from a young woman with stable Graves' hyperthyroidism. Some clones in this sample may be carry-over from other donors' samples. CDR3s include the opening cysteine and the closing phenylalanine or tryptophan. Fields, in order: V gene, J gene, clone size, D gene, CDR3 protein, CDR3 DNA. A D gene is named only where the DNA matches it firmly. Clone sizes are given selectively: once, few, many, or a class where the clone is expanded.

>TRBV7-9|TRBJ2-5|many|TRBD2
CASTQAGAAETQYF
TGTGCCAGCACCCAAGCGGGGGCAGCGGAGACCCAGTACTTC
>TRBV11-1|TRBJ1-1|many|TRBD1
CASSPRDSPNTEAFF
TGTGCCAGCAGCCCCCGGGACAGTCCTAACACTGAAGCTTTCTTT
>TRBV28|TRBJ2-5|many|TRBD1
CASSLPRTGGLKTQYF
TGTGCCAGCAGCCTTCCCAGGACAGGGGGCCTTAAGACCCAGTACTTC
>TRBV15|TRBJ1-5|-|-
CATSREEQYSNQPQHF
TGTGCCACCAGCAGGGAGGAACAATATAGCAATCAGCCCCAGCATTTT
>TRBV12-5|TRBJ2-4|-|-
CASGLVLGDGVSAKNIKYF
TGTGCTAGTGGTTTGGTACTAGGGGATGGGGTATCAGCCAAAAACATTAAGTACTTC
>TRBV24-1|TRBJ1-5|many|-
CATSDRGTAWHF
TGTGCCACCAGTGATCGCGGGACTGCTTGGCATTTT
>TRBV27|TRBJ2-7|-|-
CASSLQGNPYEQYF
TGTGCCAGCAGTTTACAGGGGAACCCCTACGAGCAGTACTTC
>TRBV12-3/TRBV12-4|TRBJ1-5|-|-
CASSFSYSNQPQHF
TGTGCCAGCAGTTTTTCGTATAGCAATCAGCCCCAGCATTTT
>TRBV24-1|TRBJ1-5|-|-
CATSDSGPSVKGQPQHF
TGTGCCACCAGTGATTCGGGTCCGTCCGTTAAAGGTCAGCCCCAGCATTTT
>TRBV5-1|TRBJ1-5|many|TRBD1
CASSQTGNSNQPQHF
TGCGCCAGCAGCCAGACAGGGAATAGCAATCAGCCCCAGCATTTT
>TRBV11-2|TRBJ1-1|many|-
CASSLDRNTEAFF
TGTGCCAGCAGTTTGGACAGGAACACTGAAGCTTTCTTT
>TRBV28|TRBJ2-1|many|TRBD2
CASRGTSSYEQFF
TGTGCCAGCAGAGGGACTAGCAGCTATGAGCAGTTCTTC
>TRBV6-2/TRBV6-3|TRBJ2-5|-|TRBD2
CASSKTSGTKTQYF
TGTGCCAGCAGTAAGACTAGCGGGACAAAGACCCAGTACTTC
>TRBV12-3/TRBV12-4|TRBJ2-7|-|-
CASSRDSRYEQYF
TGTGCCAGCAGCCGCGACTCCCGCTACGAGCAGTACTTC
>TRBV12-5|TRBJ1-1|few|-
CASGFSGATEAFF
TGTGCTAGTGGTTTCTCCGGGGCCACTGAAGCTTTCTTT
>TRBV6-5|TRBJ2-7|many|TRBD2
CASSFGLADSYEQYF
TGTGCCAGCAGCTTCGGACTAGCGGACTCCTACGAGCAGTACTTC
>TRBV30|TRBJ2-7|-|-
CAWSVQSYEQYF
TGTGCCTGGAGTGTACAGTCCTACGAGCAGTACTTC
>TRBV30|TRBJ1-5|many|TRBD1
CAWSPGQGPNQPQHF
TGTGCCTGGAGTCCGGGACAGGGTCCCAATCAGCCCCAGCATTTT
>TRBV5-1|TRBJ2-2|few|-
CASSLGEKAGELFF
TGCGCCAGCAGTCTCGGTGAAAAAGCCGGGGAGCTGTTTTTT
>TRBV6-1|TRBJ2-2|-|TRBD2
CASNRGLAGGNTGELFF
TGTGCCAGCAACCGAGGACTAGCGGGAGGGAACACCGGGGAGCTGTTTTTT
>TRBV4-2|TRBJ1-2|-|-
CASSQEGGISGYTF
TGTGCCAGCAGCCAAGAGGGGGGTATCAGCGGCTACACCTTC
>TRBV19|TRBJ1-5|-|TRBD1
CASSTSGTGGQPQHF
TGTGCCAGTAGTACCTCCGGGACAGGGGGACAGCCCCAGCATTTT
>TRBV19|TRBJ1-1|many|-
CASSDWGGAEAFF
TGTGCCAGTAGTGACTGGGGGGGCGCTGAAGCTTTCTTT
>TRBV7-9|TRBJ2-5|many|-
CASSLVVLEETQYF
TGTGCCAGCAGCTTAGTCGTCCTAGAAGAGACCCAGTACTTC
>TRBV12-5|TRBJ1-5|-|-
CASGLVGRHSQPQHF
TGTGCTAGTGGTTTGGTTGGAAGGCACAGTCAGCCCCAGCATTTT
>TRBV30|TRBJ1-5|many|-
CAWSRPRDLQPQHF
TGTGCCTGGAGTCGCCCGAGGGACCTTCAGCCCCAGCATTTT
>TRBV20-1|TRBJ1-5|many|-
CSARDRGRNSNQPQHF
TGCAGTGCTAGAGATAGGGGACGGAATAGCAATCAGCCCCAGCATTTT
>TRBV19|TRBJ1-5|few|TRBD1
CASSIDSRQGGQPQHF
TGTGCCAGTAGTATAGATTCCCGACAGGGAGGCCAGCCCCAGCATTTT
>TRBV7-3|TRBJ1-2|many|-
CASSLNQVYGYTF
TGTGCCAGCAGCTTAAATCAGGTCTATGGCTACACCTTC
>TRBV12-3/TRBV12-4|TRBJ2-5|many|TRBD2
CASSSTSGGVVETQYF
TGTGCCAGCAGTTCAACTAGCGGGGGGGTGGTTGAGACCCAGTACTTC
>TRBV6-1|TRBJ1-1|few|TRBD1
CASSRPTGKATEAFF
TGTGCCAGCAGTCGCCCGACAGGGAAAGCGACTGAAGCTTTCTTT
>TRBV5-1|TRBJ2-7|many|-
CASSSSPGTYVSYEQYF
TGCGCCAGCAGCTCATCCCCCGGGACATACGTTTCCTACGAGCAGTACTTC
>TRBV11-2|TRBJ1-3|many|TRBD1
CASSYGTGGAIYF
TGTGCCAGCAGCTACGGGACAGGGGGTGCCATATATTTT
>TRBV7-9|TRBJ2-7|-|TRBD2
CASSTSGGASYEQYF
TGTGCCAGCAGCACTAGCGGGGGGGCATCCTACGAGCAGTACTTC
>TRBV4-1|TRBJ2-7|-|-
CASSQQLDPGYEQYF
TGCGCCAGCAGCCAACAACTGGACCCTGGCTACGAGCAGTACTTC
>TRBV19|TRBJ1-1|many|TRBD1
CASSTGAQGTEAFF
TGTGCCAGTAGCACAGGGGCCCAAGGCACTGAAGCTTTCTTT
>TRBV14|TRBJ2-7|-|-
CASSQDGVGYEQYF
TGTGCCAGCAGCCAAGACGGGGTGGGCTACGAGCAGTACTTC
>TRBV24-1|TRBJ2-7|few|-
CATSDNRDGFYEQYF
TGTGCCACCAGTGATAACCGGGACGGTTTCTACGAGCAGTACTTC
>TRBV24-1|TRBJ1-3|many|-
CATSDGPHSGNTIYF
TGTGCCACCAGTGACGGACCTCACTCTGGAAACACCATATATTTT
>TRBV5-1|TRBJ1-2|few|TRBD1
CASSPGTAYMGYTF
TGCGCCAGCAGCCCAGGGACAGCATATATGGGCTACACCTTC
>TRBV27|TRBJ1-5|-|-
CASRVARGFRNQPQHF
TGTGCCAGCAGAGTAGCCAGGGGTTTTCGCAATCAGCCCCAGCATTTT